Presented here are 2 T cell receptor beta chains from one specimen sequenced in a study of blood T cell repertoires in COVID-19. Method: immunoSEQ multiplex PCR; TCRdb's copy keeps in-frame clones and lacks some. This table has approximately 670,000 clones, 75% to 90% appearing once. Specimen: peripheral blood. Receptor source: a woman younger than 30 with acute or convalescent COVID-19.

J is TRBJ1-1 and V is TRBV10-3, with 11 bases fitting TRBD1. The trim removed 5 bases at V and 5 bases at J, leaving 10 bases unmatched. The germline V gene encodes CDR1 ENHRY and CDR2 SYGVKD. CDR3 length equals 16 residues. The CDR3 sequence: CAISSRDRGMSTEAFF. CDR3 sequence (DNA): TGTGCCATCAGTAGCCGGGACAGGGGGATGAGTACTGAAGCTTTCTTT.

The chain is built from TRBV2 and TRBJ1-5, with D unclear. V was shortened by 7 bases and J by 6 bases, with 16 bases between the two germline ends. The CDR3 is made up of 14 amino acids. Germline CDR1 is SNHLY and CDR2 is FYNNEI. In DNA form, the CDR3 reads TGTGCCAGCAAGAGCGCTAGGGAGTTTCAGCCCCAGCATTTT. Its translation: CASKSAREFQPQHF. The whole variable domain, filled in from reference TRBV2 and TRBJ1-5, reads EPEVTQTPSHQVTQMGQEVILRCVPISNHLYFYWYRQILGQKVEFLVSFYNNEISEKSEIFDDQFSVERPDGSNFTLKIRSTKLEDSAMYFCASKSAREFQPQHFGDGTRLSIL.